Below are 18 T cell receptor beta chains sequenced from a single sample in a study of vaccination effects on CD4 cells after COVID-19. Sequencing was performed with immunoSEQ multiplex PCR; in TCRdb, only in-frame clones are kept and a portion is missing. Of some 70,000 clones in the sample, about four fifths were seen once. Ahead of sequencing, the ViraFEST assay grew antigen-specific CD4+ T cells using viral peptide pools. Isolating CD4+ T cells followed less than 11 days of culture. Nobody among the vaccine recipients had prior SARS-CoV-2 infection (nucleocapsid antibodies were negative). No antigen has been identified for these receptors. The source was CD4+ T cells from PBMCs cultured with SARS-CoV-2 spike peptides, collected before COVID-19 vaccination. The receptors shown here come from a human donor who received a COVID-19 vaccine.

The V call is TRBV6-5, the J call TRBJ1-1, with TRBD1 matching 7 bases. V lost 4 bases and J lost 5; bases outside the gene matches: 7. The CDR3 contains 14 residues. The germline gives CDR1 MNHEY, CDR2 SVGAGI. CDR3 DNA sequence: TGTGCCAGCAGTTCCAGGGGGAAGGGGACTGAAGCTTTCTTT. It yields the protein CASSSRGKGTEAFF.

The rearrangement uses TRBV7-3 and TRBJ1-1, with D tentatively TRBD1 (6 bases). Between the trimmed V and J ends, which lost 1 base and 6 bases, there was a span of 12 bases. Looked up from germline, CDR1 is SGHTA and CDR2 is FQGTGA. The CDR3 covers 14 residues. Written as DNA, the CDR3 is TGTGCCAGCAGCTTAATGACAGGCGCCTCTGAAGCTTTCTTT. This translates into CASSLMTGASEAFF.

The chain employs TRBV5-3 and TRBJ2-1; the match to TRBD2 covers 12 bases. TRBV5-3 is sorted into the ORF group, with uncertain function. Trimming removed 4 bases from V and 7 bases from J; junction bases left unmatched: 15. The CDR3 consists of 18 residues. The CDR3 here is CARSPIMTLAGGENEQFF. The CDR3 DNA follows: TGTGCCAGAAGCCCCATAATGACACTAGCGGGGGGAGAGAATGAGCAGTTCTTC.

The J gene is TRBJ2-1, the V gene TRBV19; 10 bases map to TRBD1. Trimming at V came to 8 bases and at J to 7 bases, leaving 8 bases not matched to a gene. Per germline, CDR1 LNHDA and CDR2 SQIVND (reference sequence). This CDR3 is built from 14 residues. The CDR3 protein is CASSDRGLGNEQFF. The CDR3 region has the DNA TGTGCCAGTTCAGACAGGGGGCTTGGGAATGAGCAGTTCTTC.

This chain connects TRBV30 to TRBJ1-2; possibly TRBD1 for D (6 bases). This CDR3 region has 17 residues. CDR1 GTSNPN and CDR2 SVGIG come from the germline V gene (reference sequence). The V end lost 3 bases, the J end lost 3 bases, and 23 bases lay between the germline ends. CDR3 sequence reads: CAWRPRGRIVGYYGYTF. DNA of the CDR3: TGTGCCTGGAGACCTAGGGGGAGGATCGTAGGTTACTATGGCTACACCTTC. Combining the CDR3 with reference TRBV30 and TRBJ1-2 gives the whole variable domain SQTIHQWPATLVQPVGSPLSLECTVEGTSNPNLYWYRQAAGRGLQLLFYSVGIGQISSEVPQNLSASRPQDRQFILSSKKLLLSDSGFYLCAWRPRGRIVGYYGYTFGSGTRLTVV.

This chain uses TRBV5-5 with TRBJ1-2; a weak D match, TRBD1 (6 bases). V dropped 4 bases and J dropped 4 bases, with 11 bases sitting between them. CDR1 and CDR2 from the germline V gene are SGHKS and YYEKEE (reference sequence). This CDR3 region has 13 residues. The CDR3 here is CASSAGAGYGYTF. CDR3 sequence (DNA): TGTGCCAGCAGCGCAGGGGCCGGCTATGGCTACACCTTC.

There are a few counts of this clone. This chain links TRBV4-1 with TRBJ1-2; TRBD1 might be the D (5 bases). This CDR3 has 17 residues. Germline values: CDR1 MGHRA, CDR2 YSYEKL. V lost 4 bases and J lost 4, with 22 bases in between. The CDR3 loop reads CASSPGHQFIPSYGYTF. The CDR3 bases are TGCGCCAGCAGCCCAGGACACCAGTTTATCCCGAGCTATGGCTACACCTTC.

This clone was observed once. The chain employs TRBV4-2 and TRBJ2-3; 9 nucleotides line up with TRBD2. Trimming at V came to 1 base and at J to 4 bases, leaving 6 bases not matched to a gene. The CDR3 extends over 16 amino acids. Germline V gene sequence: CDR1 LGHNA, CDR2 YNFKEQ. The CDR3 DNA reads as TGTGCCAGCAGCCAAGCGGCGGGGGGGCCATCAGATACGCAGTATTTT. It codes for CASSQAAGGPSDTQYF.

V is TRBV7-2 and J is TRBJ1-1; unclear D gene. Trimming left V 1 base short and J 2 bases short, with 8 bases between. Germline loops: CDR1 SGHTA, CDR2 FQGNSA. This CDR3 spans 14 amino acids. The CDR3 spells CASSLGPLNTEAFF. The DNA for the CDR3 is TGTGCCAGCAGCTTAGGCCCTCTTAACACTGAAGCTTTCTTT.

The chain combines TRBV7-9 with TRBJ1-4, with a tentative D call TRBD1 (6 bases). Trimming cost V 11 bases and J 3 bases, with 13 bases left between them. Germline V gene data show CDR1 as SEHNR and CDR2 as FQNEAQ (reference sequence). The CDR3 has 13 amino acids. The CDR3 nucleotides read TGTGCCGGACGGGGGGCCGCTAATGAAAAACTGTTTTTT. Translating gives CAGRGAANEKLFF.

The chain links TRBV7-2 to TRBJ1-1, with D tentatively TRBD1 (6 bases). Deletions cut 0 bases from V and 3 bases from J, with 11 bases between. Germline CDR1 and CDR2: SGHTA and FQGNSA. The CDR3 has 15 residues. CDR3 in DNA: TGTGCCAGCAGCTTAGCGCCGGGACATTACACTGAAGCTTTCTTT. The encoded protein is CASSLAPGHYTEAFF.

V usage is TRBV24-1 and J usage is TRBJ1-3; D unclear. The germline gives CDR1 KGHDR, CDR2 SFDVKD. Deletions cut 2 bases from V and 8 bases from J, with 9 bases between. This CDR3 has 13 residues. Here the CDR3 reads CATSDSLGYTIYF. The CDR3 nucleotides read TGTGCCACCAGTGATTCGCTAGGTTACACCATATATTTT.

This clone was counted once. The rearrangement links TRBV19 to TRBJ2-2; 7 positions match TRBD2. Unmatched junction bases numbered 5, after V lost 8 bases and J lost 5 bases. The length of the CDR3 is 13 residues. CDR1 and CDR2 from the germline V gene are LNHDA and SQIVND (reference sequence). The CDR3 loop reads CASVGGGTGELFF. CDR3 sequence (DNA): TGTGCCAGTGTCGGCGGGGGAACCGGGGAGCTGTTTTTT.

This chain joins TRBV3-1 (or the pseudogene TRBV3-2) and TRBJ1-2; a possible D gene is TRBD1 (5 bases). CDR3 size: 14 residues. Germline CDR1 reads LGHDT; CDR2 reads YNNKEL (reference sequence). The V and J ends lost 1 base and 8 bases respectively, with 14 bases between them. The CDR3 protein is CASSQVGQGQGYTF. CDR3 coding DNA: TGTGCCAGCAGCCAAGTGGGCCAGGGCCAAGGCTACACCTTC.

A few counts support this clone. The chain links TRBV3-1 (or the pseudogene TRBV3-2) to TRBJ2-3; unclear D gene. The V gene's germline CDR1 is LGHDT and CDR2 YNNKEL (reference sequence). The length of the CDR3 is 12 residues. V gave up 4 bases and J gave up 5 bases, with 7 bases separating them. The CDR3 DNA is TGTGCCAGCAGCCCACGACGAGATACGCAGTATTTT. This codes for CASSPRRDTQYF.

This clone was recorded a few times. The V call is TRBV5-5, the J call TRBJ2-7, with D uncertain. This CDR3 spans 15 amino acids. Germline V gene lookup returns CDR1 SGHKS and CDR2 YYEKEE (reference sequence). V was cut by 0 bases and J by 2 bases, with 12 bases left in between. Here the CDR3 DNA reads TGTGCCAGCAGCTTGGTTTTGGCAGCGACCTACGAGCAGTACGTC. It codes for CASSLVLAATYEQYV.

This clone was counted between two and nine times. This chain uses TRBV18 with TRBJ1-1; D not certain. V gave up 3 bases and J gave up 3 bases, with 11 bases separating them. Germline CDR1 and CDR2: KGHSH and LQKENI. CDR3 length: 14 amino acids. Here the CDR3 DNA reads TGTGCCAGCTCACCCCTGGGCCGGGACACTGAAGCTTTCTTT. It is translated as CASSPLGRDTEAFF.

V gene TRBV9 combines with J gene TRBJ2-1; a possible D gene is TRBD1 (6 bases). With 0 bases removed from V and 3 bases from J, the gap between germline ends came to 34 bases. CDR1 and CDR2 from the germline V gene are SGDLS and YYNGEE. This CDR3 contains 23 residues. The CDR3 DNA reads as TGTGCCAGCAGCGTAGTCGTTTTTTGGGGACACGCCAAACCCAACAGAATCTACAATGAGCAGTTCTTC. Encoded protein: CASSVVVFWGHAKPNRIYNEQFF.